The clone carrying this TCR beta chain was detected only a few times. This sample includes further DNA sequences coding for the same CDR3. Looked up from germline, CDR1 is SGHDN and CDR2 is FVKESK. V lost 2 bases, J lost 2 bases, and 6 bases lay in between. The CDR3 is 13 amino acids. The whole isolated RNA underwent reverse transcription, so sequencing captured expressed TCRB transcripts. Clones were sequenced by immunoSEQ multiplex PCR, and TCRdb holds only the in-frame ones, with some missing. The table includes about 320,000 clones, 12% to 15% detected once. The data were taken from a study of beta chain features in type 1 diabetes. Using CD45RO/CCR7/CD25/CD127/CD95/CD27, CD4+ naive, central memory, regulatory and stem cell-like memory cells were sorted.

Sequenced input: central memory CD4+ T cells from blood. This chain connects TRBV14 to TRBJ1-1; D not certain. The receptor was derived from a man aged 25 to 45 in good health. This CDR3 is CASSQLRNTEAFF. The CDR3 DNA reads as TGTGCCAGCAGCCAATTGAGAAACACTGAAGCTTTCTTT.